This T cell receptor (beta chain) was documented in a study of blood T cell repertoires in COVID-19. Study-wide context: PBMCs, B-cell-depleted T cells, or T cells provided the cDNA or gDNA that made up the material.

This clone is a singleton in its sample. The V and J ends lost 5 bases and 4 bases, in that order; junction bases with no gene match: 8. CDR3 length: 16 residues. Germline-derived CDR1 and CDR2 are KGHDR and SFDVKD. In the original analysis: Using reference gene primer amplification, nucleated cell counts were estimated. The data were produced by immunoSEQ multiplex PCR, yet TCRdb's version contains in-frame clones alone and is incomplete. V, J and clone size were drawn from that table, and D and trimming were deduced from the DNA. The data contain 400,000 to 550,000 clones, approximately 90% of them singletons.

This chain connects TRBV24-1 to TRBJ1-5; 9 bases are shared with TRBD1. The sequenced sample was peripheral blood. The TCR was taken from a woman younger than 45 with acute or convalescent COVID-19. CDR3 bases: TGTGCCACCAGTGCCGCCGACAGGGGGGTGAATCAGCCCCAGCATTTT. This sequence encodes CATSAADRGVNQPQHF.